Only a few counts were recorded for the clone carrying this T cell receptor beta chain. CDR1 KGHDR and CDR2 SFDVKD come from the germline V gene. Unmatched junction bases numbered 5, after V lost 8 bases and J lost 2 bases. This CDR3 comprises 14 residues. One entry per CDR3 protein, called by TCRdb with MiXCR from the RT-PCR reads. The table lists 550,000 to 750,000 distinct CDR3 sequences, approximately 15% of them singletons, with 3.6% in the top ten. The sequenced sample consisted of memory CD4+ T cells from blood. This receptor was taken from a female donor in good health, serving as a healthy control. The chain carries TRBV24-1 and TRBJ1-1; 9 bases map to TRBD1. CDR3 bases: TGTGCCACCACCCTGGGACAGGGCAACACTGAAGCTTTCTTT. Translating it yields CATTLGQGNTEAFF.